One and the same sample provided the 8 T cell receptor beta chains below, sequenced in a study of PD-1 blockade in classical Hodgkin lymphoma. TCRdb's table, derived via immunoSEQ multiplex PCR, lists solely in-frame clones and lacks some. The data contain roughly 7,000 clones, just under 80% of them singletons. Relapses following autologous stem cell transplantation were seen in all patients, with brentuximab vedotin exposure varying. Researchers used magnetic negative selection to pull out pure CD4+ T cells from thawed PBMCs. The specimen comprised CD4+ T cells from blood, sampled at baseline. These receptors all come from a human donor with classical Hodgkin lymphoma.

J is TRBJ2-7 and V is TRBV15; no reliable D call. This CDR3 has 11 residues. Germline V gene sequence: CDR1 LNHNV, CDR2 YYDKDF (reference sequence). V was shortened by 4 bases and J by 4 bases, with 5 bases between the two germline ends. CDR3 nucleotides: TGTGCCACCAGCAACCAGTACGAGCAGTACTTC. Its translation is CATSNQYEQYF.

J is TRBJ2-3 and V is TRBV27; D is uncertain. This CDR3 is 14 amino acids long. Germline CDR1 and CDR2: MNHEY and SMNVEV (reference sequence). Between the trimmed V and J ends, which lost 5 bases and 7 bases, there was a span of 16 bases. Here the CDR3 reads CASSLTPLVYTQYF. The DNA for the CDR3 is TGTGCCAGCAGTCTAACCCCCTTAGTGTATACGCAGTATTTT.

J is TRBJ2-6 and V is TRBV5-1; D is unresolved. V gave up 0 bases and J gave up 4 bases, with 5 bases separating them. The CDR3 contains 14 residues. CDR1 is SGHRS and CDR2 is YFSETQ in the germline V gene. CDR3 coding DNA: TGCGCCAGCAGCTTGGGCGAAGGGGCCAACGTCCTGACTTTC. Translation gives CASSLGEGANVLTF.

The chain uses TRBV7-9 and TRBJ2-2; possible D gene TRBD1, 5 bases. From germline, CDR1 is SEHNR and CDR2 FQNEAQ (reference sequence). The ends were cut back, 3 bases at V and 1 base at J, with 9 bases in the middle. CDR3 length equals 15 residues. This chain's CDR3 is CASSFQGLNTGELFF. CDR3 sequence (DNA): TGTGCCAGCAGCTTCCAGGGTTTGAACACCGGGGAGCTGTTTTTT.

This chain uses TRBV15 with TRBJ2-6; 9 bases fit TRBD1. This CDR3 has 17 amino acids. Looked up from germline, CDR1 is LNHNV and CDR2 is YYDKDF (reference sequence). The J segment lost 1 base and the V segment lost 3 bases, leaving 4 bases of the junction unmatched. The CDR3 DNA reads TGTGCCACCAGCAGTACAGGGGGCGCATCTGGGGCCAACGTCCTGACTTTC. Its protein product is CATSSTGGASGANVLTF.

This sequence joins TRBV19 and TRBJ2-3; TRBD2 agrees at 14 bases. The CDR3 length is 21 residues. Germline V lookup: CDR1 LNHDA, CDR2 SQIVND (reference sequence). V lost 7 bases and J lost 0; bases outside the gene matches: 18. CDR3 in DNA: TGTGCCAGTACCCATAACCCGTGGACTAGCGGGAGGACCCATAGCACAGATACGCAGTATTTT. This gives the protein CASTHNPWTSGRTHSTDTQYF.

The chain combines TRBV5-1 with TRBJ1-1; weak D call: TRBD1 (5 bases). The germline V and J ends were trimmed by 0 bases and 4 bases, with 16 bases remaining between them. The CDR3 has 16 amino acids. CDR1 SGHRS and CDR2 YFSETQ come from the germline V gene. The CDR3 reads CASSLGQGRIGTEAFF. CDR3 coding DNA: TGCGCCAGCAGCTTGGGGCAGGGACGGATCGGCACTGAAGCTTTCTTT.

This chain connects TRBV19 to TRBJ2-1; D uncertain. Germline V gene sequence: CDR1 LNHDA, CDR2 SQIVND (reference sequence). The CDR3 is made up of 12 amino acids. V shed 0 bases and J shed 8 bases, with 5 bases lying between them. CDR3 in DNA: TGTGCCAGTAGTATAGATAGGGATGAGCAGTTCTTC. This translates into CASSIDRDEQFF.